A selection of T cell receptor beta chains follows, all from one sample in a study of memory CD8 T cells in hepatitis C reinfection. Some clones are missing from TCRdb's copy, which holds only in-frame ones; the method was immunoSEQ multiplex PCR. The data contain more than 35,000 clones, roughly 90% of them seen just once; the ten biggest clones take up under 1.5%. The sequencing sample was made of naive CD8+ T cells sorted from blood. The receptors here all came from a man between 18 and 29 years old with hepatitis C virus infection. CDR3s include the opening cysteine and the closing phenylalanine or tryptophan. The order of the fields is clone size, D gene, V gene, J gene, CDR3 DNA, CDR3 protein. The D gene is left open where the match is weak. Some rows mark clone size as missing; the rest say once, few, many or name a class of expanded clone.

size: NA; D: TRBD1; V: TRBV19; J: TRBJ2-7; DNA: TGTGCCAGTAGGGACAGGTACTCCTACGAGCAGTACTTC; CDR3: CASRDRYSYEQYF
size: once; D: NA; V: TRBV6-1; J: TRBJ2-5; DNA: TGTGCCAGCAGTGAAGCCTCACTCCCCCCGAGGCTTAAGCAGTACTTC; CDR3: CASSEASLPPRLKQYF
size: NA; D: NA; V: TRBV7-6; J: TRBJ2-1; DNA: TGTGCCAGCAGCTTAGAAGCGGGTGCCTACAATGAGCAGTTCTTC; CDR3: CASSLEAGAYNEQFF
size: NA; D: TRBD1; V: TRBV28; J: TRBJ2-2; DNA: TGTGCCAGCAGTACCTGGACAGGGGGCGTAGAGCGGGAGAACACCGGGGAGCTGTTTTTT; CDR3: CASSTWTGGVERENTGELFF
size: NA; D: NA; V: TRBV7-6; J: TRBJ1-4; DNA: TGTGCCAGCAGCTTAACGGGGGTTAATGAAAAACTGTTTTTT; CDR3: CASSLTGVNEKLFF
size: NA; D: TRBD2; V: TRBV7-9; J: TRBJ2-1; DNA: TGTGCCAGCAGCCCTACTAGCGCAGGCTCCTACAATGAGCAGTTCTTC; CDR3: CASSPTSAGSYNEQFF
size: NA; D: NA; V: TRBV9; J: TRBJ1-6; DNA: TGTGCCATAAGGGAAGGGGCCTCAAATTCACCCCTCCACTTT; CDR3: CAIREGASNSPLHF
size: NA; D: NA; V: TRBV5-4; J: TRBJ1-1; DNA: TGTGCCAGCAGAAACGGGTACAACACTGAAGCTTTCTTT; CDR3: CASRNGYNTEAFF
size: NA; D: NA; V: TRBV10-2; J: TRBJ1-1; DNA: TGCGCCAGCAGTGAGTCTGAAACAGGTTTGGACACTGAAGCTTTCTTT; CDR3: CASSESETGLDTEAFF
size: NA; D: NA; V: TRBV27; J: TRBJ1-1; DNA: TGTGCCAGCAGTTTGGGGGGTCTTTACACTGAAGCTTTCTTT; CDR3: CASSLGGLYTEAFF
size: NA; D: TRBD1; V: TRBV2; J: TRBJ1-5; DNA: TGTGCCAGCAGTGGGGACAGGGATATCGGGGGCCCAGAGCCCCAGCATTTT; CDR3: CASSGDRDIGGPEPQHF
size: NA; D: TRBD1; V: TRBV13; J: TRBJ1-1; DNA: TGTGCCAGCAGCTGGGTACAGGGGACGGAATTCACTGAAGCTTTCTTT; CDR3: CASSWVQGTEFTEAFF
size: NA; D: NA; V: TRBV27; J: TRBJ2-7; DNA: TGTGCCAGCAGTACAGGGAACTACGAGCAGTACTTC; CDR3: CASSTGNYEQYF
size: NA; D: TRBD2; V: TRBV7-9; J: TRBJ2-5; DNA: TGTGCCAGCAGCTTAGAACTAGCGGGGGGGCAGTTGAAGACCCAGTACTTC; CDR3: CASSLELAGGQLKTQYF
size: NA; D: NA; V: TRBV2; J: TRBJ1-2; DNA: TGTGCCAGCAGCCAGACAGTTCCGTACTATGGCTACACCTTC; CDR3: CASSQTVPYYGYTF
size: NA; D: TRBD1; V: TRBV9; J: TRBJ2-2; DNA: TGTGCCAGCAGCGTAGAGGGACAGGGTCCCGGGGAGCTGTTTTTT; CDR3: CASSVEGQGPGELFF
size: once; D: TRBD2; V: TRBV28; J: TRBJ2-3; DNA: TGTGCCAGCAGTTCTATCCGACTAGCAGCTAGCACAGATACGCAGTATTTT; CDR3: CASSSIRLAASTDTQYF
size: few; D: TRBD1; V: TRBV7-9; J: TRBJ1-1; DNA: TGTGCCAGCAGTCCGGGTCAGGGGGTCGACACTGAAGCTTTCTTT; CDR3: CASSPGQGVDTEAFF
size: NA; D: TRBD1; V: TRBV6-5; J: TRBJ1-5; DNA: TGTGCCACCGGGACAGGGGATCAGCCCCAGCATTTT; CDR3: CATGTGDQPQHF
size: NA; D: TRBD2; V: TRBV2; J: TRBJ2-1; DNA: TGTGCCAGCATACCGGGACTAGGGGCCTACAATGAGCAGTTCTTC; CDR3: CASIPGLGAYNEQFF
size: NA; D: NA; V: TRBV7-2; J: TRBJ2-2; DNA: TGTGCCAGCAGCCCTGGTCGGGGTCTAGTTGTCACCGGGGAGCTGTTTTTT; CDR3: CASSPGRGLVVTGELFF
size: NA; D: NA; V: TRBV9; J: TRBJ2-1; DNA: TGTGCCAGCAGCGCGGGACTGGATTTGGGAGAGCAGTTCTTC; CDR3: CASSAGLDLGEQFF
size: NA; D: TRBD2; V: TRBV4-1; J: TRBJ2-7; DNA: TGCGCCAGCAGCCAAGCGCGGAGCGGGAGGAATTACTACGAGCAGTACTTC; CDR3: CASSQARSGRNYYEQYF
size: NA; D: TRBD1; V: TRBV7-9; J: TRBJ1-2; DNA: TGTGCCAGCAGCTTAGTTTTGGGACAGGCGGCTAACTATGGCTACACCTTC; CDR3: CASSLVLGQAANYGYTF
size: few; D: TRBD2; V: TRBV5-1; J: TRBJ2-5; DNA: TGCGCCAGCACTCCGGGACTAGCGGGAGGGATAGGAGAGACCCAGTACTTC; CDR3: CASTPGLAGGIGETQYF
size: NA; D: TRBD2; V: TRBV2; J: TRBJ2-1; DNA: TGTGCCAGCAGGTCGGATTGGGCGGGAGTAGGTAATGAGCAGTTCTTC; CDR3: CASRSDWAGVGNEQFF
size: NA; D: NA; V: TRBV19; J: TRBJ1-5; DNA: TGTGCCAGTAGTATAACGTCAGGTCCCCAGCCCCAGCATTTT; CDR3: CASSITSGPQPQHF
size: NA; D: TRBD2; V: TRBV28; J: TRBJ2-7; DNA: TGTGCCAGCAGGTTAGCGGGAGTAGAGGAGCAGTACTTC; CDR3: CASRLAGVEEQYF
size: NA; D: TRBD2; V: TRBV11-2; J: TRBJ2-3; DNA: TGTGCCAGCAGCTTAGGGGCGGGAGGGCCGGCAGATACGCAGTATTTT; CDR3: CASSLGAGGPADTQYF
size: NA; D: NA; V: TRBV6-5; J: TRBJ1-3; DNA: TGTGCCAGTAAATTACCCCGGGACTCTGGAAACACCATATATTTT; CDR3: CASKLPRDSGNTIYF
size: once; D: NA; V: TRBV7-9; J: TRBJ1-6; DNA: TGTGCCAGCAGCTTAGGGATAGGGGATTCACCCCTCCACTTT; CDR3: CASSLGIGDSPLHF
size: NA; D: NA; V: TRBV27; J: TRBJ1-3; DNA: TGTGCCAGCAGTCTTGGGGGGGCTGAGGGAGACACCATATATTTT; CDR3: CASSLGGAEGDTIYF
size: NA; D: TRBD1; V: TRBV4-1; J: TRBJ1-1; DNA: TGCGCCAGCAGCCAAGCGTGGGGGACAGGAATGAACACTGAAGCTTTCTTT; CDR3: CASSQAWGTGMNTEAFF
size: NA; D: TRBD2; V: TRBV19; J: TRBJ2-1; DNA: TGTGCCAGTAGTATAGGGGCGGGAGGATCCTACAATGAGCAGTTCTTC; CDR3: CASSIGAGGSYNEQFF
size: NA; D: TRBD1; V: TRBV28; J: TRBJ1-4; DNA: TGTGCCAGCAGTTTAATCAGGACAGGGGAAAAACTGTTTTTT; CDR3: CASSLIRTGEKLFF
size: NA; D: TRBD1; V: TRBV6-5; J: TRBJ2-5; DNA: TGTGCCAGCAGTGAGACAGGGTTGCTGAAGTACTTC; CDR3: CASSETGLLKYF
size: NA; D: NA; V: TRBV7-8; J: TRBJ2-1; DNA: TGTGCCAGCAGCTTGGAGGTGCTTGTGGGTGGGAATGAGCAGTTCTTC; CDR3: CASSLEVLVGGNEQFF
size: NA; D: NA; V: TRBV9; J: TRBJ1-2; DNA: TGTGCCAGCAGCGTAGTGTCAGACTCTAACTATGGCTACACCTTC; CDR3: CASSVVSDSNYGYTF
size: NA; D: TRBD1; V: TRBV18; J: TRBJ1-5; DNA: TGTGCCAGCTCACCAGTCAACGGGACAGGGGGTGGTAATCAGCCCCAGCATTTT; CDR3: CASSPVNGTGGGNQPQHF
size: NA; D: TRBD2; V: TRBV7-9; J: TRBJ2-7; DNA: TGTGCCAGCAGCCTCCCGACTAGCGGTAAACCCTACGAGCAGTACTTC; CDR3: CASSLPTSGKPYEQYF
size: NA; D: NA; V: TRBV9; J: TRBJ1-1; DNA: TGTGCCAGCAGCGTAGATTGGGGGCAGGACACTGAAGCTTTCTTT; CDR3: CASSVDWGQDTEAFF
size: NA; D: TRBD2; V: TRBV19; J: TRBJ2-1; DNA: TGTGCCAGTAGTATCTGGACTAGCGGGGGCGAGCAGTTCTTC; CDR3: CASSIWTSGGEQFF
size: NA; D: NA; V: TRBV25-1; J: TRBJ2-1; DNA: TGTGCCAGCAGTCCGGTCGGCTCCTACAATGAGCAGTTCTTC; CDR3: CASSPVGSYNEQFF
size: NA; D: TRBD2; V: TRBV19; J: TRBJ2-3; DNA: TGTGCCAGTAGTAGGTGGACTAGCGGGGGGTACCTCACAGATACGCAGTATTTT; CDR3: CASSRWTSGGYLTDTQYF
size: NA; D: TRBD2; V: TRBV9; J: TRBJ2-1; DNA: TGTGCCAGCAGCGTAGTCCTAGCGGGCTCCTACAATGAGCAGTTCTTC; CDR3: CASSVVLAGSYNEQFF
size: once; D: NA; V: TRBV4-2; J: TRBJ2-7; DNA: TGTGCCAGCAGCCAAGAACCTAGTGTTTCCTACGAGCAGTACTTC; CDR3: CASSQEPSVSYEQYF
size: NA; D: TRBD1; V: TRBV28; J: TRBJ2-7; DNA: TGTGCCAGCAGTTTCGACTCGACAGGGAGCTCCTACGAGCAGTACTTC; CDR3: CASSFDSTGSSYEQYF
size: NA; D: NA; V: TRBV9; J: TRBJ2-2; DNA: TGTGCCAGCTCCCCCGAGGGAGGGGGTTACACCGGGGAGCTGTTTTTT; CDR3: CASSPEGGGYTGELFF
size: NA; D: TRBD2; V: TRBV5-1; J: TRBJ2-3; DNA: TGCGCCAGCATGTTCGCTAGCGGGGGGTACCCAGATACGCAGTATTTT; CDR3: CASMFASGGYPDTQYF
size: NA; D: NA; V: TRBV5-4; J: TRBJ2-1; DNA: TGTGCCAGCAGCTTGGCCGAGACAGGCAACCCCTACAATGAGCAGTTCTTC; CDR3: CASSLAETGNPYNEQFF
size: NA; D: TRBD1; V: TRBV13; J: TRBJ2-7; DNA: TGTGCCAGCAGCTTATTCCGGACAGGTGTGTGGGAGCAGTACTTC; CDR3: CASSLFRTGVWEQYF
size: NA; D: TRBD1; V: TRBV7-2; J: TRBJ2-1; DNA: TGTGCCAGCAGCTTCCCCGGGACAGGGGATTCCGGTGAGCAGTTCTTC; CDR3: CASSFPGTGDSGEQFF